The sequence of this TCR beta chain was determined in a study of Graves' ophthalmopathy and Graves' hyperthyroidism. Study-level information: Untreated patients at initial diagnosis provided peripheral blood. Notes on the study in general: Ophthalmopathy progression was predicted with 55% to 71% sensitivity and about 74% specificity.

Amplified material comprised TCR beta CDR3 regions derived from RNA transcripts. RT-PCR was first run with HTBI primers, then multiplex PCR in a second round. In TCRdb, the multiplex PCR reads were re-called with MiXCR into one record per CDR3 protein. The table records 300,000 to 450,000 distinct CDR3 sequences, about a sixth of them present only once. Hyperthyroidism counted as stable given no ophthalmopathy within 18 months of follow-up. Out of 9.5 to 10 ml of fresh peripheral blood, PBMCs were obtained. This clonotype came up many times. The antigen remains undetermined. The CDR3 spans 16 residues. Germline assignment: CDR1 MGHRA and CDR2 YSYEKL. V was shortened by 1 base and J by 4 bases, with 13 bases between the two germline ends.

The TCR originated in an adult woman with stable Graves' hyperthyroidism. The sequenced material came from peripheral blood. The rearrangement links TRBV4-1 to TRBJ2-2; D is perhaps TRBD2 (6 bases). The CDR3 sequence is CASSQAGALGTGELFF. The CDR3 DNA reads TGCGCCAGCAGCCAAGCGGGAGCGTTGGGCACCGGGGAGCTGTTTTTT.